The next 15 T cell receptor beta chains were all read from a single sample in a study of blood T cell repertoires in COVID-19. Data came from immunoSEQ multiplex PCR; TCRdb stores just in-frame clones and leaves some out. The table lists 350,000 to 400,000 clones, 90% to 95% of them singletons. The sample was PBMCs or T cells enriched from blood (not recorded which). These receptors were taken from a woman aged 40 to 50 who had been exposed to COVID-19.

The rearrangement uses TRBV30 and TRBJ2-1; 8 bases are a match to TRBD2. V shed 0 bases and J 4 bases; nucleotides not matched to a gene: 5. Germline values: CDR1 GTSNPN, CDR2 SVGIG (reference sequence). This CDR3 contains 15 residues. CDR3 DNA: TGTGCCTGGAGTGTTGCCGGGGGGGGTTACAATGAGCAGTTCTTC. Its protein product is CAWSVAGGGYNEQFF.

J is TRBJ1-2 and V is TRBV4-1, with no clear D. CDR1 is MGHRA, CDR2 YSYEKL, per germline. This CDR3 spans 14 amino acids. The V and J ends lost 0 bases and 8 bases respectively, with 13 bases between them. The CDR3 reads CASSQDPRRGGYTF. The CDR3 region has the DNA TGCGCCAGCAGCCAAGATCCCCGCCGGGGAGGCTACACCTTC.

The J gene is TRBJ2-7, the V gene TRBV10-3; 15 bases map to TRBD2. The CDR3 spans 15 residues. Trimming took 6 bases from V and 9 from J; bases not matched to a gene: 9. Germline V gene lookup returns CDR1 ENHRY and CDR2 SYGVKD. CDR3 nucleotide sequence: TGTGCCATCAGCGAGATTCGGGGACTAGCGGGGGGGCAGTACTTC. Its protein is CAISEIRGLAGGQYF.

The genes are TRBV3-1 (or the pseudogene TRBV3-2) and TRBJ2-7, with 9 bases aligning to TRBD1. With 2 bases clipped from V and 5 bases from J, the junction kept 4 bases outside the gene matches. This CDR3 has 14 residues. CDR1 and CDR2 from the germline V gene are LGHDT and YNNKEL (reference sequence). Here the CDR3 reads CASSQRTGAHEQYF. DNA of the CDR3: TGTGCCAGCAGCCAACGGACAGGGGCCCACGAGCAGTACTTC.

This chain joins TRBV3-1 (or the pseudogene TRBV3-2) and TRBJ1-1; weak D call: TRBD1 (5 bases). Germline assignment: CDR1 LGHDT and CDR2 YNNKEL (reference sequence). The V gene lost 1 base and the J gene lost 4 bases, with 22 bases spanning the gap. This CDR3 comprises 18 residues. CDR3 sequence: CASSQGPSHAGPGTEAFF. CDR3 nucleotide sequence: TGTGCCAGCAGCCAAGGCCCATCACACGCAGGGCCGGGCACTGAAGCTTTCTTT.

In this sample, this clone turned up once. This chain links TRBV7-3 with TRBJ2-1; the match to TRBD2 covers 7 bases. The CDR3 has 16 residues. The J segment lost 2 bases and the V segment lost 4 bases, leaving 8 bases of the junction unmatched. CDR1 and CDR2 (germline): SGHTA, FQGTGA. The CDR3 nucleotides are TGTGCCAGCAGCTCATTTTCGGGACTAACCTACAATGAGCAGTTCTTC. It is translated as CASSSFSGLTYNEQFF.

This clone was seen a single time. V gene TRBV7-2 combines with J gene TRBJ2-6; 7 bases are a match to TRBD2. V lost 5 bases and J lost 0; bases outside the gene matches: 7. The germline V gene encodes CDR1 SGHTA and CDR2 FQGNSA. The length of the CDR3 is 17 residues. The CDR3 nucleotides read TGTGCCAGCAGCCCCCACGGGGGGATCTCTGGGGCCAACGTCCTGACTTTC. Amino acid sequence: CASSPHGGISGANVLTF.

This chain connects TRBV7-9 to TRBJ2-5; 9 bases agree with TRBD2. The CDR3 is 12 residues long. With V trimmed by 9 bases and J by 5 bases, 4 bases remained unmatched. Germline V gene sequence: CDR1 SEHNR, CDR2 FQNEAQ (reference sequence). For the CDR3, the DNA is TGTGCCAGTAGCGGGAGCAGGGAGACCCAGTACTTC. This gives the protein CASSGSRETQYF.

The chain couples TRBV27 to TRBJ2-3; 15 bases match TRBD2. The junction had 4 bases not matched to a gene; V was cut back by 2 bases and J by 4 bases. The CDR3 is made up of 17 amino acids. Germline CDR1 MNHEY, CDR2 SMNVEV (reference sequence). The CDR3 loop reads CASSLPGLAGGSDTQYF. Written as DNA, the CDR3 is TGTGCCAGCAGTTTACCGGGACTAGCGGGAGGTTCAGATACGCAGTATTTT.

The V and J genes are TRBV27 and TRBJ2-2; D unclear. CDR3 length equals 15 residues. V was shortened by 2 bases and J by 6 bases, with 13 bases between the two germline ends. Germline loops: CDR1 MNHEY, CDR2 SMNVEV (reference sequence). As DNA, the CDR3 is TGTGCCAGCAGTTTAGGTTCGACTGGTTCCGGGGAGCTGTTTTTT. It codes for CASSLGSTGSGELFF.

This clone was recorded once. The chain employs TRBV7-9 and TRBJ1-1, with D hard to call. The germline gives CDR1 SEHNR, CDR2 FQNEAQ (reference sequence). CDR3 length: 13 residues. The V end was cut by 5 bases, the J end by 6 bases, with 13 bases between. Here the CDR3 reads CASSLPPRSEAFF. The CDR3 coding sequence is TGTGCCAGCAGCCTTCCTCCGAGGTCTGAAGCTTTCTTT.

The chain employs TRBV2 and TRBJ1-1; 7 nucleotides align to TRBD1. CDR3 length: 13 residues. Trimming took 6 bases from V and 0 from J; bases not matched to a gene: 1. CDR1 is SNHLY and CDR2 is FYNNEI in the germline V gene. The CDR3 sequence: CASRTGMNTEAFF. CDR3 sequence (DNA): TGTGCCAGCAGGACAGGGATGAACACTGAAGCTTTCTTT.

The genes are TRBV24-1 and TRBJ2-1; no clear D. Trimming shortened V by 2 bases and J by 1 base, and 5 bases separated the two germline ends. This CDR3 comprises 14 residues. Germline V gives CDR1 KGHDR, CDR2 SFDVKD. Here the CDR3 reads CATSDSRSYNEQFF. The CDR3 DNA sequence: TGTGCCACCAGTGATTCTAGATCCTACAATGAGCAGTTCTTC.

The chain joins TRBV10-2 to TRBJ1-1; 8 bases agree with TRBD1. Germline CDR1 reads WSHSY; CDR2 reads SAAADI. V dropped 6 bases and J dropped 10; count of bases not matched to a gene: 13. The CDR3 totals 14 residues. The CDR3 DNA follows: TGCGCCAGCAGCGATCGCGGGACAGGAGGGGTAGCTTTCTTT. Amino acids: CASSDRGTGGVAFF.

A single count supports this clone. The rearrangement uses TRBV5-1 and TRBJ2-1; TRBD2 aligns across 9 bases. CDR3 length equals 17 residues. The V gene's germline CDR1 is SGHRS and CDR2 YFSETQ. V dropped 4 bases and J dropped 0; count of bases not matched to a gene: 8. The CDR3 loop reads CASSQIAGGSSYNEQFF. The CDR3 nucleotides read TGCGCCAGCAGCCAAATCGCGGGGGGGAGCTCCTACAATGAGCAGTTCTTC.